The clone carrying this T cell receptor (beta chain) came up many times. Its target is unknown. This specimen comes from a study of CD8 T cells in ankylosing spondylitis. Findings of the study overall: Reports say disease-linked clones showed up significantly more in matched ankylosing spondylitis synovial fluid. Within ankylosing spondylitis blood, a TCR beta motif made up of roughly eight highly homologous variants appeared to be characteristic.

The germline V and J ends were trimmed by 6 bases and 0 bases, with 15 bases remaining between them. The CDR3 contains 15 residues. CDR1 is MDHEN and CDR2 is SYDVKM in the germline V gene. With molecular barcodes, quantitative 5'-RACE was used to make the TCR beta libraries. From the 5' RACE reads, TCRdb called clonotypes with MiXCR, one entry per CDR3 protein. Of tens of thousands of distinct CDR3 sequences in the sample, roughly 6.2% are singletons; the top ten hold around 5.3%. The chain recombines TRBV28 with TRBJ2-7; possibly TRBD2 for D (6 bases). Specimen: synovial fluid, either unsorted or a sorted T cell fraction (not recorded which). This receptor was obtained from a male donor with ankylosing spondylitis. The CDR3 coding sequence is TGTGCCAGCAGAACCACTAGCCGGAGCTCCTACGAGCAGTACTTC. It specifies CASRTTSRSSYEQYF.